This T cell receptor (beta chain) was retrieved from a study of T-cell memory formation after mild COVID-19. Study findings and constraints: There was a balanced CD4/CD8 profile in clones contracting day 15 to 85, and later expanders leaned CD4+. CD4+ contracting clones lay mainly in CM and EM, CD8+ ones in EMRA.

To note about this clonotype: Its antigen remains unidentified.

V lost 2 bases and J lost 0, with 8 bases in between. The CDR3 is 15 amino acids. From germline, CDR1 is KGHSH and CDR2 LQKENI. Constant-segment primers and 5'RACE yielded cDNA libraries for TCR alpha and TCR beta, each carrying sample barcodes and UMIs. TCRdb analysed the 5' RACE reads with MiXCR anew, one entry per CDR3 protein. The sample has 200,000 to 250,000 distinct CDR3 sequences, about a sixth seen once. V is TRBV18 and J is TRBJ1-3; no clear D. Sequencing was carried out using PBMCs or a T cell subset sorted from them (not recorded which). The sequence came from a man aged 18 to 29 who had mild COVID-19 (a few samples of this study predate the infection). Cell type and time point are not known. For the CDR3, the DNA is TGTGCCAGCTCACCAGACACAGCCTCTGGAAACACCATATATTTT. This encodes CASSPDTASGNTIYF.